This T cell receptor (beta chain) was obtained from a study of early T cells in non-severe SARS-CoV-2 infection. Across the study: Investigators sequenced bulk RNA drawn from unsorted whole blood, and chains remained unpaired.

General study results and limits: VDJdb matching favored anti-spike CD8 responses, missing private and CD4 specificities.

Unique molecular identifiers were added to individual cDNA molecules. TCRdb itself ran the 5' RACE reads through MiXCR, one entry per CDR3 protein. The sample contains about 50,000 distinct CDR3 sequences, around 12% of which appear only once. Germline lookup yields CDR1 SEHNR and CDR2 FQNEAQ (reference sequence). The CDR3 contains 16 residues. The V gene end was trimmed by 5 bases and the J gene end by 1 base; junction bases not matched to a gene: 7. This clonotype was seen more than once but under ten times. Its target is unknown. The sequence was collected from an adult who was a healthcare worker with PCR-confirmed SARS-CoV-2 infection or an uninfected control (not recorded which). Specimen: whole blood, collected at baseline. This sequence joins TRBV7-9 and TRBJ2-3, with 9 bases that match TRBD1. CDR3 sequence reads: CASSLRTGVGTDTQYF. In nucleotides, the CDR3 is TGTGCCAGCAGCCTCCGGACAGGGGTCGGCACAGATACGCAGTATTTT.